The entry below describes one TCR beta chain. In the authors' methods: Amplification of reference gene primers provided the estimated nucleated cell counts. This table comes from immunoSEQ multiplex PCR, and its TCRdb copy is limited to in-frame clones, with some not included. That table gives V, J and clone size, and the DNA gave D and trimming. The sample records approximately 170,000 clones, approximately 86% being singletons. This sample is part of a study of blood T cell repertoires in COVID-19. Background on the study: The United States, Italy and Spain were the sources of the acute and convalescent COVID-19 samples. The cDNA or gDNA used as material had been derived from T cells, B-cell-depleted T cells, or PBMCs.

Germline-derived CDR1 and CDR2 are SGHTA and FQGNSA. The CDR3 sequence is 18 residues long. V lost 4 bases, J lost 2 bases, and 5 bases stayed unmatched. This chain connects TRBV7-2 to TRBJ2-1; 16 nucleotides align to TRBD2. Sequencing was carried out using peripheral blood. The TCR originated in a young man with acute or convalescent COVID-19. DNA for the CDR3: TGTGCCAGCAGCTACCCGGGACTAGCGGGAGGGGCCTACAATGAGCAGTTCTTC. Amino acids: CASSYPGLAGGAYNEQFF.